What follows is one T cell receptor (beta chain) and its context. This same CDR3 is encoded by further DNA sequences in the sample. The data are from a study of blood T cell repertoires in COVID-19. Study-wide context: From the United States, Italy and Spain came samples of acute and convalescent COVID-19. Nucleic acid was either cDNA or gDNA, and it came from T cells, B-cell-depleted T cells, or PBMCs.

Original methodology: Amplification of reference gene primers was used by the study to estimate nucleated cell counts. Assay used: immunoSEQ multiplex PCR; TCRdb lists only in-frame clones, some missing. Clone size and V and J calls were adopted from that table, with D and trimming inferred from the DNA. The sample contains approximately 170,000 clones, approximately 85% of which appear only once. This CDR3 has 13 amino acids. J gave up 7 bases and V 6 bases, and 5 bases lay outside the gene matches. Germline V gene sequence: CDR1 MNHEY, CDR2 SMNVEV (reference sequence). The sample consisted of peripheral blood. This TCR derives from a man in his sixties who had recovered from COVID-19. This chain connects TRBV27 to TRBJ1-2, with 10 bases that match TRBD1. CDR3 residues: CASSRQGASGYTF. CDR3 in DNA: TGTGCCAGCAGCCGACAGGGGGCGAGTGGCTACACCTTC.